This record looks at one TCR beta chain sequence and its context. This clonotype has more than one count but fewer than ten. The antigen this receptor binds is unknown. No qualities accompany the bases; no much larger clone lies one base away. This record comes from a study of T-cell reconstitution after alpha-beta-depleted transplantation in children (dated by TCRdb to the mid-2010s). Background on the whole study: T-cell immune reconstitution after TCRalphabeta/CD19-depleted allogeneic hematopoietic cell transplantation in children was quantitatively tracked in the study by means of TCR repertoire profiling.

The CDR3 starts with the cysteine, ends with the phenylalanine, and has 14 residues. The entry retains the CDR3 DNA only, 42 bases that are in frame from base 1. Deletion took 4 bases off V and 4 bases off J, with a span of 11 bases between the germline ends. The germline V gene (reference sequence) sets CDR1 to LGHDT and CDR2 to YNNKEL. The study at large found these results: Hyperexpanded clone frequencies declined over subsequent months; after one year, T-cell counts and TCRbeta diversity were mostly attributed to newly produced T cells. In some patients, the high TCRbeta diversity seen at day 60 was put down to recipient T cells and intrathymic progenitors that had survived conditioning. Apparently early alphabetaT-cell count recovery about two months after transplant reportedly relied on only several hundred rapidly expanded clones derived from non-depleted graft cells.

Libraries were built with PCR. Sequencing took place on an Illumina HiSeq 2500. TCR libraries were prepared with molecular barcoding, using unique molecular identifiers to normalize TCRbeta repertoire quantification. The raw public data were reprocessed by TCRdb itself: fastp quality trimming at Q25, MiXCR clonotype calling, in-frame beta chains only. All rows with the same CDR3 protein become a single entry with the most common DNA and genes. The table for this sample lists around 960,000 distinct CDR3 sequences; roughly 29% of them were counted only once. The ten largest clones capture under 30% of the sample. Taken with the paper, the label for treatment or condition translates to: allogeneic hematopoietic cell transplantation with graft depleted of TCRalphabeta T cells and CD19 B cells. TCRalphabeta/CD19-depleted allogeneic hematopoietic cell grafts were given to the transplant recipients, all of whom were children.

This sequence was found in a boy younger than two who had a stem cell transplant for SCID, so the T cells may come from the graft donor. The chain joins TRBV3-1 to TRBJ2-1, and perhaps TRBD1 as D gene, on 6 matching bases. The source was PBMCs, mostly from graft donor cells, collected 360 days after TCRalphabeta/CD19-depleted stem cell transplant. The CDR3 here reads CASSPRQEYNEQFF. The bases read TGTGCCAGCAGCCCGCGACAGGAATACAATGAGCAGTTCTTC.